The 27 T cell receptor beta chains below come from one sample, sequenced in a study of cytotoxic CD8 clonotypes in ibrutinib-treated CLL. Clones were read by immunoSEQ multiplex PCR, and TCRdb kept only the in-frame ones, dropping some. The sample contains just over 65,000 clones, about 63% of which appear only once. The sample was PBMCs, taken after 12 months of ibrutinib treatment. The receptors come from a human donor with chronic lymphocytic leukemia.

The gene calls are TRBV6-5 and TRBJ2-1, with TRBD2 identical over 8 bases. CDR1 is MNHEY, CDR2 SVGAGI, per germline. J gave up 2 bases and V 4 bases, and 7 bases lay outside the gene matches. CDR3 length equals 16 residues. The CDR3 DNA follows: TGTGCCAGCAGTTCCTCGGCGGGGGGCCCCTACAATGAGCAGTTCTTC. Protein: CASSSSAGGPYNEQFF.

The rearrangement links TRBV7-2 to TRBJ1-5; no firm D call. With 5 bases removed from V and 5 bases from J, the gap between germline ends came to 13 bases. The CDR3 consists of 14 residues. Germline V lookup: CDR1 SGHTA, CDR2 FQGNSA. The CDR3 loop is CASSRMGLDQPQHF. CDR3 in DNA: TGTGCCAGCAGCCGGATGGGCCTGGATCAGCCCCAGCATTTT.

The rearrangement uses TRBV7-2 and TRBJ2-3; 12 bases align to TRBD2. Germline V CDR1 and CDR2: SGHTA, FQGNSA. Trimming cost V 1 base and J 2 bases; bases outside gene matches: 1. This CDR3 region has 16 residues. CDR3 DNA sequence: TGTGCCAGCAGCTTAGGACTAGCGGGGGCCACAGATACGCAGTATTTT. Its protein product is CASSLGLAGATDTQYF.

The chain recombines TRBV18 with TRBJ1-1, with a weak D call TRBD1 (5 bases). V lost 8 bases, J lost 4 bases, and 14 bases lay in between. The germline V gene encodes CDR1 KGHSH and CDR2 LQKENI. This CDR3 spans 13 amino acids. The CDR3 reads CASAAGRSTEAFF. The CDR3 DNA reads TGTGCCAGCGCCGCAGGGAGGTCCACTGAAGCTTTCTTT.

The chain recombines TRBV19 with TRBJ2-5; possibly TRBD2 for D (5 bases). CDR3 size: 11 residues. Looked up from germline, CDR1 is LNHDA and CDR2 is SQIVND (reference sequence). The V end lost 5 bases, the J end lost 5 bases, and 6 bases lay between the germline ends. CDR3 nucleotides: TGTGCCAGTAGTGAGGGCGAGACCCAGTACTTC. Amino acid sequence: CASSEGETQYF.

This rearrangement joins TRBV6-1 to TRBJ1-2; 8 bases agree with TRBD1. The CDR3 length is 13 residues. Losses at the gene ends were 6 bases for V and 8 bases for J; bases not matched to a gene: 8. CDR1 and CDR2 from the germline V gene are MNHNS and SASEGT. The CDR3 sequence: CASRADRAGGYTF. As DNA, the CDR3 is TGTGCCAGCAGGGCGGACAGGGCTGGGGGCTACACCTTC.

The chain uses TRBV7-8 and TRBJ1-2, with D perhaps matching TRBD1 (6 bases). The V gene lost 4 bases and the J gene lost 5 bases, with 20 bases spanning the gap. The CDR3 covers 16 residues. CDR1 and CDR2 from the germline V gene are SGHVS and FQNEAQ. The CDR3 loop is CASSSFVQLGAYGYTF. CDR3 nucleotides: TGTGCCAGCAGCTCTTTCGTCCAGTTGGGGGCTTATGGCTACACCTTC.

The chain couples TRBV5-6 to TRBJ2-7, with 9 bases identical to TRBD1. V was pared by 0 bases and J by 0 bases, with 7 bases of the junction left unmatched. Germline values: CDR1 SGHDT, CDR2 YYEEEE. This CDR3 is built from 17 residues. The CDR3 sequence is CASSLGGTGTSSYEQYF. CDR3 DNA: TGTGCCAGCAGCTTGGGGGGGACAGGGACAAGCTCCTACGAGCAGTACTTC. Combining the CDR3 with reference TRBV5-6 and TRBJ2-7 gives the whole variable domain DAGVTQSPTHLIKTRGQQVTLRCSPKSGHDTVSWYQQALGQGPQFIFQYYEEEERQRGNFPDRFSGHQFPNYSSELNVNALLLGDSALYLCASSLGGTGTSSYEQYFGPGTRLTVT.

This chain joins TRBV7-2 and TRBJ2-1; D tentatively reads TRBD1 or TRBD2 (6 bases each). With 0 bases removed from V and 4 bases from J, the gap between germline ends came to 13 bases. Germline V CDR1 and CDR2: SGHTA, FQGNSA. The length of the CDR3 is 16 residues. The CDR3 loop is CASSLAFSGAYNEQFF. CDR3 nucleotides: TGTGCCAGCAGCTTAGCGTTTTCGGGGGCGTACAATGAGCAGTTCTTC.

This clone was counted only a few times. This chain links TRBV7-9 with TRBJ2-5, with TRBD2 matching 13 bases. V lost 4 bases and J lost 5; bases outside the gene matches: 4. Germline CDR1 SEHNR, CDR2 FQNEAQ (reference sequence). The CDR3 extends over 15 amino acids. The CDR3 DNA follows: TGTGCCAGCAGCTCGGGACTAGCGGGGAGGGAGACCCAGTACTTC. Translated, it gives CASSSGLAGRETQYF.

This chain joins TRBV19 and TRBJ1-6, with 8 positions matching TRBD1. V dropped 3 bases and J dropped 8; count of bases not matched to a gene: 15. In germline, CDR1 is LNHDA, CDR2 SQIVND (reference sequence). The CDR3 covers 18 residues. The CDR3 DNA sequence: TGTGCCAGTAGTATTCAGGCGGCAGGGGGCAGAGGGGATTCACCCCTCCACTTT. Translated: CASSIQAAGGRGDSPLHF. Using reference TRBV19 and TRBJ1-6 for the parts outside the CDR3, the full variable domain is DGGITQSPKYLFRKEGQNVTLSCEQNLNHDAMYWYRQDPGQGLRLIYYSQIVNDFQKGDIAEGYSVSREKKESFPLTVTSAQKNPTAFYLCASSIQAAGGRGDSPLHFGNGTRLTVT.

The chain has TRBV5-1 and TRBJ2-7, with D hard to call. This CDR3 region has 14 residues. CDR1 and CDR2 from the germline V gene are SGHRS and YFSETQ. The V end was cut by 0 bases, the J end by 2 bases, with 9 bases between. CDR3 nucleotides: TGCGCCAGCAGCTTGGGGGTCAGACCCTACGAGCAGTACTTC. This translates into CASSLGVRPYEQYF.

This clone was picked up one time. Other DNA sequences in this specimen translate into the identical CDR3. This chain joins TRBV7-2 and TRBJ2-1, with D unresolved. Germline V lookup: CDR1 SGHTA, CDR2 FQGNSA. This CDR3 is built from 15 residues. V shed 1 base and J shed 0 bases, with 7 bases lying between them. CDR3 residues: CASSLGPSSYNEQFF. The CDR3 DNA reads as TGTGCCAGCAGCTTAGGACCGAGCTCCTACAATGAGCAGTTCTTC. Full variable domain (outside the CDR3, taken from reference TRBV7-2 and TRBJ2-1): GAGVSQSPSNKVTEKGKDVELRCDPISGHTALYWYRQSLGQGLEFLIYFQGNSAPDKSGLPSDRFSAERTGGSVSTLTIQRTQQEDSAVYLCASSLGPSSYNEQFFGPGTRLTVL.

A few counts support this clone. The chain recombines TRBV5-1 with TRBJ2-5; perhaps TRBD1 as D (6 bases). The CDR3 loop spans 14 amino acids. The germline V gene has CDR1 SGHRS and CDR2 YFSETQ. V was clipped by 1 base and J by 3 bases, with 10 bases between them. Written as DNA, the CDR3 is TGCGCCAGCAGCTTGTTACCAGGGGAAGAGACCCAGTACTTC. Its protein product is CASSLLPGEETQYF.

The chain's CDR3 is CASSPTRNEQFF. CDR3 DNA sequence: TGTGCCAGCTCACCAACCCGGAATGAGCAGTTCTTC. The chain combines TRBV18 with TRBJ2-1; unclear D gene. Germline V gene data show CDR1 as KGHSH and CDR2 as LQKENI. With 2 bases removed from V and 7 bases from J, the gap between germline ends came to 6 bases. This CDR3 has 12 amino acids.

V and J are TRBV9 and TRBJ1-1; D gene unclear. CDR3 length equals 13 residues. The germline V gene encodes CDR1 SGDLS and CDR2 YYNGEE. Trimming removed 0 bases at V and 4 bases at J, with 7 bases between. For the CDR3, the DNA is TGTGCCAGCAGCGTAGCGTCGGGCACTGAAGCTTTCTTT. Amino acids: CASSVASGTEAFF.

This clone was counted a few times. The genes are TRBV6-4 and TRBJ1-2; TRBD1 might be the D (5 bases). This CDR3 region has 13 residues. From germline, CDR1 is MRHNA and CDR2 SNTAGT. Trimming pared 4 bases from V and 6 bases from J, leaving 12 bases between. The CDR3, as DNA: TGTGCCAGCAGTGGGGAGTTGGGGCATGGCTACACCTTC. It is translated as CASSGELGHGYTF.

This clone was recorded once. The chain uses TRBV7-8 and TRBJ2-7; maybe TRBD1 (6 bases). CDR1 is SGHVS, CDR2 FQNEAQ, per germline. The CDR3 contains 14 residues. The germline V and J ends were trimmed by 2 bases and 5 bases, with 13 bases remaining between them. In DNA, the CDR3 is TGTGCCAGCAGCTTATTTTCGGCAGGGGACGAGCAGTACTTC. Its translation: CASSLFSAGDEQYF. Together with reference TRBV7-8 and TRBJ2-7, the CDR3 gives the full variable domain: GAGVSQSPRYKVAKRGQDVALRCDPISGHVSLFWYQQALGQGPEFLTYFQNEAQLDKSGLPSDRFFAERPEGSVSTLKIQRTQQEDSAVYLCASSLFSAGDEQYFGPGTRLTVT.

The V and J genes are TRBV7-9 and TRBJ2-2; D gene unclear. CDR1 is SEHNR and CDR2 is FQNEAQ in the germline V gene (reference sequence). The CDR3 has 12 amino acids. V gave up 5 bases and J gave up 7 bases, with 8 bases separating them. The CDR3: CASSPEIGELFF. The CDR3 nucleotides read TGTGCCAGCAGCCCCGAAATCGGGGAGCTGTTTTTT.

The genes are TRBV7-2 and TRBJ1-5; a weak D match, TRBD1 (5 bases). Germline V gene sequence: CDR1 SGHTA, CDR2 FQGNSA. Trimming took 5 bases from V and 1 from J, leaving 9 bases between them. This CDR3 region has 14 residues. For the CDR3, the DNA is TGTGCCAGCAGCGCCCGGGACAGCAATCAGCCCCAGCATTTT. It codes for CASSARDSNQPQHF. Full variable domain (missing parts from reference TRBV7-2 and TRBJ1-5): GAGVSQSPSNKVTEKGKDVELRCDPISGHTALYWYRQSLGQGLEFLIYFQGNSAPDKSGLPSDRFSAERTGGSVSTLTIQRTQQEDSAVYLCASSARDSNQPQHFGDGTRLSIL.

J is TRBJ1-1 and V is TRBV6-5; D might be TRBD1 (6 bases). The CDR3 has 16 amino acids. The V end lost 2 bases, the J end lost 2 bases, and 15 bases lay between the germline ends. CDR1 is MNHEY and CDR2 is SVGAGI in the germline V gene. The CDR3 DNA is TGTGCCAGCAGTTACGGGGGCAGACCTCACAACACTGAAGCTTTCTTT. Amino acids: CASSYGGRPHNTEAFF.

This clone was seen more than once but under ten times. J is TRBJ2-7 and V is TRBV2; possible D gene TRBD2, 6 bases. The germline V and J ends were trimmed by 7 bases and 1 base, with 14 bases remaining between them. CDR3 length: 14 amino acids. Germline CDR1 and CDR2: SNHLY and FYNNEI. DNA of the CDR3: TGTGCCAGCATGCGGGGATCACGGTCCTACGAGCAGTACTTC. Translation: CASMRGSRSYEQYF.

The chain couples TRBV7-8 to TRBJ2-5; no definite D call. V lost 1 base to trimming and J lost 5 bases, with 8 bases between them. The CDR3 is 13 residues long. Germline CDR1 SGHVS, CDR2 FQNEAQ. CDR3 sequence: CASSLGVMETQYF. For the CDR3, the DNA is TGTGCCAGCAGCTTAGGGGTGATGGAGACCCAGTACTTC.

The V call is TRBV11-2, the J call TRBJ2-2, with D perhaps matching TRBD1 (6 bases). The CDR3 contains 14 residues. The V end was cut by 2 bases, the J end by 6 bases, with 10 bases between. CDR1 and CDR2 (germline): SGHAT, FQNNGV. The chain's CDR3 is CASSLNPGAGELFF. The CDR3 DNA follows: TGTGCCAGCAGCTTAAATCCAGGGGCCGGGGAGCTGTTTTTT.

The CDR3 DNA follows: TGCGCCAGCAGCCAAGAATTGGGGGGTAATCAGCCCCAGCATTTT. This encodes CASSQELGGNQPQHF. The rearrangement uses TRBV4-3 and TRBJ1-5, with TRBD1 as a possible D gene (5 bases). The CDR3 has 15 residues. Germline assignment: CDR1 LGHNA and CDR2 YSLEER. V lost 0 bases, J lost 4 bases, and 10 bases lay in between.

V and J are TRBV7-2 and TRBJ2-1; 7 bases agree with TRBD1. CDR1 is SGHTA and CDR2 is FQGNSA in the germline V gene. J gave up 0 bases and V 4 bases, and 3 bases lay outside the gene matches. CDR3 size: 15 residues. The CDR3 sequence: CASSSQGSSYNEQFF. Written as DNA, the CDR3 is TGTGCCAGCAGCTCACAGGGGAGCTCCTACAATGAGCAGTTCTTC.

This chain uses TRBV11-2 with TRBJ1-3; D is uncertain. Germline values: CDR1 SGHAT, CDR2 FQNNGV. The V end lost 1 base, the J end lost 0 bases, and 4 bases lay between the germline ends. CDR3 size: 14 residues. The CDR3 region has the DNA TGTGCCAGCAGCTTAGGGGACTCTGGAAACACCATATATTTT. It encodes CASSLGDSGNTIYF.